These T cell receptor beta chains were read from a single sample in a study of spatial heterogeneity in lung cancer. A single record per CDR3 protein comes from TCRdb applying MiXCR to the 5' RACE reads. The sample contains roughly 72,000 distinct CDR3 sequences, nearly 9% of which appear only once. Sequenced material: PBMCs, taken at follow-up. The receptors were gathered from a female donor with early-stage non-small cell lung cancer. The CDR3 runs from the conserved cysteine through the conserved F or W. Fields, in order: V gene, J gene, CDR3 length, CDR3 protein.

TRBV12-3/TRBV12-4,TRBJ1-2,11,CASSFKSGYTF
TRBV6-8,TRBJ2-1,13,CARRLVGYNEQFF
TRBV20-1,TRBJ2-5,15,CSAPAWTSDKETQYF
TRBV11-2,TRBJ1-4,15,CASSPVPSANEKLFF
TRBV28,TRBJ2-7,12,CASLAGGYEQYF
TRBV25-1,TRBJ2-1,14,CASSEDRVVNEQFF
TRBV12-3/TRBV12-4,TRBJ1-5,14,CASSLTGEDQPQHF
TRBV23-1,TRBJ1-6,17,CASSLRTGSSYNSPLHF
TRBV5-1,TRBJ2-7,14,CASSLADRRYEQYF
TRBV10-1,TRBJ2-3,12,CATGKSEDTQYF
TRBV5-4,TRBJ2-5,12,CASGRIQETQYF
TRBV11-2,TRBJ2-3,17,CASSFPTSGPSTDTQYF
TRBV5-1,TRBJ2-1,15,CASSLDGRNYNEQFF
TRBV12-3/TRBV12-4,TRBJ2-6,14,CASSLSAGANVLTF
TRBV12-3/TRBV12-4,TRBJ2-2,12,CASRRGSGELFF
TRBV5-6,TRBJ2-1,16,CASSPFGLAGSNEQFF
TRBV11-2,TRBJ2-7,13,CASTRDTFYEQYF
TRBV5-1,TRBJ2-3,16,CASSYPRDANTDTQYF
TRBV6-4,TRBJ2-2,13,CASSRDHTGELFF
TRBV11-1,TRBJ2-5,18,CASSPAGTDFMYQETQYF
TRBV6-5,TRBJ2-1,18,CASSSRVGPRRSYNEQFF
TRBV2,TRBJ2-5,14,CASSEALAQETQYF
TRBV4-1,TRBJ1-5,12,CASPQVDQPQHF
TRBV2,TRBJ2-6,13,CASRPSGANVLTF
TRBV6-1,TRBJ1-1,13,CASSGLRGTEAFF
TRBV4-2,TRBJ2-7,14,CASSHGGPGGEQYF
TRBV20-1,TRBJ2-1,12,CSAREILDEQFF
TRBV6-2/TRBV6-3,TRBJ2-6,19,CASSYARAGGTSGANVLTF
TRBV7-9,TRBJ1-2,11,CASSLSDGYTF
TRBV2,TRBJ1-6,15,CASSEPPGTNSPLHF
TRBV6-2/TRBV6-3,TRBJ2-3,17,CASSRIPSGRVADTQYF
TRBV12-3/TRBV12-4,TRBJ2-5,13,CASSLTGGETQYF
TRBV29-1,TRBJ1-1,12,CSVEAANTEAFF
TRBV10-3,TRBJ2-2,13,CAISDRYTGELFF
TRBV5-4,TRBJ2-7,14,CASSSRTGNYEQYF
TRBV20-1,TRBJ2-4,14,CSASSGTAGNIQYF
TRBV19,TRBJ2-5,16,CASSMGQGAVFETQYF
TRBV3-1,TRBJ2-5,15,CASSQDTRTEETQYF
TRBV15,TRBJ1-6,16,CATSLGQGLSGSPLHF
TRBV20-1,TRBJ2-7,14,CSARPPGGSYEQYF
TRBV7-3,TRBJ2-3,15,CASSLNVGEPDTQYF
TRBV10-1,TRBJ2-3,16,CASSDGGDARPDTQYF
TRBV6-1,TRBJ2-3,13,CASSIYREDTQYF
TRBV5-1,TRBJ2-1,16,CASVSGAGSSYNEQFF
TRBV28,TRBJ1-1,12,CASSFQNTEAFF